These 5 T cell receptor beta chains were sequenced from one sample in a study of graft-versus-host responses after intestinal transplantation (dated by TCRdb to 2020 to 2022). To prepare the library, the immunoSEQ multiplex PCR assay was applied. TCRdb stores this immuneACCESS table with in-frame sequences only. Part of the clones is absent; in the studies checked, under half of the shortfall reflects unresolved V genes, and no reason is known for the rest. Present in this sample are 3,500 to 5,000 clones, approximately 30% of which were seen just once. The ten largest make up 6.5% to 8.5% of the sample. Per the publication, the time point label means: cells obtained before transplantation from donor or recipient. The sample consisted of alloreactive CD4+ T cells from a mixed lymphocyte reaction culture, taken before transplantation. The meaning of the sample's cell subset or site label: CFSE-low proliferating T cells sorted from roughly six-day pre-transplant mixed lymphocyte reaction (GvH or HvG direction). These receptors came from a human patient who was an organ donor for intestinal transplantation.

This clone was seen a handful of times. The chain uses TRBV5-6 and TRBJ2-1; 8 bases map to TRBD2. Germline values: CDR1 SGHDT, CDR2 YYEEEE. The CDR3 length is 15 residues. Trimming cost V 1 base and J 4 bases; bases outside gene matches: 4. CDR3 amino acids: CASSLRSGGYNEQFF. CDR3 sequence (DNA): TGTGCCAGCAGCTTGAGGAGCGGGGGTTACAATGAGCAGTTCTTC.

This clone was counted between two and nine times. The chain couples TRBV2 to TRBJ2-7, with 8 bases matching TRBD1. Per the germline V gene, CDR1 is SNHLY and CDR2 is FYNNEI. V shed 6 bases and J 2 bases; nucleotides not matched to a gene: 3. The CDR3 is 13 residues long. CDR3 bases: TGTGCCAGCAGAAGGACAGGGACCTACGAGCAGTACTTC. This sequence encodes CASRRTGTYEQYF. The whole variable domain, remainder taken from reference TRBV2 and TRBJ2-7, is EPEVTQTPSHQVTQMGQEVILRCVPISNHLYFYWYRQILGQKVEFLVSFYNNEISEKSEIFDDQFSVERPDGSNFTLKIRSTKLEDSAMYFCASRRTGTYEQYFGPGTRLTVT.

This clone came up a few times. The rearrangement joins TRBV5-1 to TRBJ1-1, with D unclear. CDR1 is SGHRS, CDR2 YFSETQ, per germline. V was trimmed by 3 bases and J by 4 bases, leaving 19 bases between them. This CDR3 has 16 residues. CDR3 DNA sequence: TGCGCCAGCAGCTCCCGACCGGGGAACTCGGGCACTGAAGCTTTCTTT. Encoded protein: CASSSRPGNSGTEAFF.

The V call is TRBV4-3, the J call TRBJ2-7; no firm D call. The CDR3 extends over 16 amino acids. Germline V gives CDR1 LGHNA, CDR2 YSLEER. Trimming left V 0 bases short and J 2 bases short, with 14 bases between. CDR3 sequence: CASSQDIGPRTYEQYF. The CDR3 region has the DNA TGCGCCAGCAGCCAAGATATAGGACCGAGGACCTACGAGCAGTACTTC.

This clone was counted only a few times. V and J are TRBV11-3 and TRBJ1-6; maybe TRBD1 (5 bases). This CDR3 comprises 17 residues. With 1 base removed from V and 6 bases from J, the gap between germline ends came to 16 bases. Germline V CDR1 and CDR2: SGHNT, YENEEA. The CDR3 DNA reads TGTGCCAGCAGCTTAGTAGGAGCAAGGGGAGGTAATTCACCCCTCCACTTT. This gives the protein CASSLVGARGGNSPLHF.